The clone carrying this TCR beta chain occurred a few times. The CDR3 extends over 15 amino acids. The J segment lost 5 bases and the V segment lost 1 base, leaving 6 bases of the junction unmatched. Looked up from germline, CDR1 is MDHEN and CDR2 is SYDVKM. This sample was included in a study of low-dose radiotherapy and immunotherapy resistance in tumors. Background on the study: Every 2 weeks, cohort 1 got 0.5 Gy, reaching 6.5 Gy to the planning target volume. At a dose of 200 mg/m2, intravenous cyclophosphamide was given every two weeks, one day before radiation and immunotherapy.

Alpha- and beta-chain coverage of first-strand cDNA came from TRAV- and TRBV-specific primers. TCRs were put through 20 PCR cycles of amplification with Phusion. A constant-region primer and the V-primer adapter served as the primer pair. TCRdb recomputed calls from the reads with MiXCR, one row per CDR3 protein. The profile shows tens of thousands of distinct CDR3 sequences, approximately 22% of them singletons. Described time point: after trial treatment. Treatment indicated: LDRT plus nivolumab, ipilimumab, low-dose cyclophosphamide and aspirin (RACIN trial). Sequencing used PBMCs, obtained after low-dose radiotherapy plus immunotherapy. V usage is TRBV28 and J usage is TRBJ1-1; 8 bases are a match to TRBD1. The receptor was derived from a female donor with ovarian cancer. This chain's CDR3 is CASSLSNRGRTEAFF. The CDR3 nucleotides read TGTGCCAGCAGTTTATCAAACAGGGGGAGGACTGAAGCTTTCTTT.